The present T cell receptor (beta chain) was sequenced within a study of T-cell reconstitution after alpha-beta-depleted transplantation in children listed by TCRdb under 2016. About the study as a whole: The study quantitatively tracked T-cell immune reconstitution after TCRalphabeta/CD19-depleted allogeneic hematopoietic cell transplantation in children using TCR repertoire profiling.

Library construction relied on PCR. Sequencing used an Illumina HiSeq 2500. Molecular barcoding was employed in the preparation of TCR libraries, with unique molecular identifiers being used to normalize TCRbeta repertoire quantification. The public reads were reanalyzed by TCRdb: fastp trimming at Q25, MiXCR alignment, in-frame beta chains only. One record per CDR3 amino acid sequence lists the most common genes and DNA. The sample table holds just under 550,000 distinct CDR3 sequences, of which 15% to 20% were seen once. The top ten hold less than 4% of the sample. Trimming costs V 6 bases and J 4 bases, and their ends lie 19 bases apart. CDR1 and CDR2, per the germline V gene, are MNHNS and SASEGT. Spanning cysteine to phenylalanine, the CDR3 consists of 16 amino acids. The kept DNA is CDR3 alone, 48 bases in frame from the first base. This clonotype was counted only a few times. The antigen it recognizes is unknown. Nothing much larger sits one base from this clone, and base qualities are not available.

This clonotype originated in a human donor who donated a stem cell graft to a child with acute lymphoblastic leukemia. This specimen was PBMCs from the stem cell graft donor, taken from the stem cell graft. Recombination connected TRBV6-1 to TRBJ2-1; the D gene is perhaps TRBD1, on 5 matching bases. Here the CDR3 is given as CASRAQQVGLYNEQFF. The nucleotide sequence reads TGTGCCAGCAGGGCCCAACAGGTGGGGCTTTACAATGAGCAGTTCTTC.